This T cell receptor (beta chain) appears in the sequencing data of a study of shared clonotypes between healthy human individuals. TCRdb's copy holds only in-frame clones and misses some; the assay was immunoSEQ multiplex PCR. Found here are about 2 million clones, about 95% of them singletons; the top ten hold 0.95% to 1.5%. Between the trimmed V and J ends, which lost 5 bases and 0 bases, there was a span of 8 bases. The CDR3 covers 13 residues. Germline values: CDR1 GTSNPN, CDR2 SVGIG (reference sequence). Cells designated naive CD8 were CD45RO-negative and were positively selected for CCR7, with terminally differentiated effector memory CD45RA+ cells excluded.

V is TRBV30 and J is TRBJ2-1, with D possibly matching TRBD2 (5 bases). The sequence derives from a man younger than 35 in good health. The sample taken for sequencing was naive CD8+ T cells sorted from blood. CDR3 in amino acids: CAWGLSSYNEQFF. The CDR3 coding sequence is TGTGCCTGGGGACTTAGCTCCTACAATGAGCAGTTCTTC.